One sample yielded the 15 T cell receptor beta chains listed below, sequenced in a study of T cells in localized non-small cell lung cancer. Produced via immunoSEQ multiplex PCR; TCRdb's table is partial and in-frame only. This sample yields under 100,000 clones, of which 88% are seen a single time; approximately 22% belongs to the top ten. Sample: peripheral blood, taken before any cancer treatment. The receptor source for this set is a woman aged 35-75 years with stage I squamous cell lung carcinoma.

This clone was seen a single time. The chain links TRBV18 to TRBJ1-2; D is perhaps TRBD1 (5 bases). Germline V gene sequence: CDR1 KGHSH, CDR2 LQKENI. CDR3 length equals 13 residues. V was cut by 3 bases and J by 3 bases, with 8 bases left in between. CDR3 sequence reads: CASSPSRDYGYTF. CDR3 coding DNA: TGTGCCAGCTCACCCAGCAGGGACTATGGCTACACCTTC. The variable domain in full, completed from reference TRBV18 and TRBJ1-2, reads NAGVMQNPRHLVRRRGQEARLRCSPMKGHSHVYWYRQLPEEGLKFMVYLQKENIIDESGMPKERFSAEFPKEGPSILRIQQVVRGDSAAYFCASSPSRDYGYTFGSGTRLTVV.

This chain connects TRBV6-5 to TRBJ1-1, with TRBD1 matching over 10 bases. The germline CDR1 and CDR2 sequences are MNHEY and SVGAGI. There are 15 residues in the CDR3. V lost 4 bases and J lost 1; bases outside the gene matches: 3. This CDR3 is CASSSTGGRNTEAFF. Written as DNA, the CDR3 is TGTGCCAGCAGTTCGACAGGGGGCAGGAACACTGAAGCTTTCTTT.

This rearrangement joins TRBV9 to TRBJ2-7; unclear D gene. The CDR3 has 16 amino acids. Trimming stripped 2 bases from V and 0 bases from J, with 15 bases between. Germline assignment: CDR1 SGDLS and CDR2 YYNGEE. The CDR3 protein is CASSVGIGGSSYEQYF. Written as DNA, the CDR3 is TGTGCCAGCAGCGTTGGGATCGGTGGCAGCTCCTACGAGCAGTACTTC.

The gene calls are TRBV5-1 and TRBJ2-7; D call uncertain. The CDR3 length is 13 residues. Germline assignment: CDR1 SGHRS and CDR2 YFSETQ. Between the trimmed V and J ends, which lost 0 bases and 0 bases, there was a span of 4 bases. CDR3 nucleotide sequence: TGCGCCAGCAGCTTGGGCTTCTCCTACGAGCAGTACTTC. It is translated as CASSLGFSYEQYF.

The chain employs TRBV15 and TRBJ2-7; 7 nucleotides align to TRBD1. The germline V gene encodes CDR1 LNHNV and CDR2 YYDKDF (reference sequence). J was trimmed by 0 bases and V by 0 bases; bases with no gene match: 5. This CDR3 spans 16 amino acids. Written as DNA, the CDR3 is TGTGCCACCAGCAGAGATTTGGACAGGCTCTCCTACGAGCAGTACTTC. It translates to CATSRDLDRLSYEQYF.

In this sample, this clone turned up a few times. The chain recombines TRBV4-1 with TRBJ2-6; possibly TRBD1 or TRBD2 for D (6 bases each). The CDR3 consists of 18 residues. The germline CDR1 and CDR2 sequences are MGHRA and YSYEKL. The V end lost 0 bases, the J end lost 0 bases, and 12 bases lay between the germline ends. The CDR3: CASSQDRGADSGANVLTF. In nucleotides, the CDR3 is TGCGCCAGCAGCCAAGATAGGGGGGCCGACTCTGGGGCCAACGTCCTGACTTTC.

This chain uses TRBV6-5 with TRBJ1-2; D is undetermined. Trimming shortened V by 6 bases and J by 1 base, and 6 bases separated the two germline ends. CDR1 and CDR2 from the germline V gene are MNHEY and SVGAGI. The CDR3 loop spans 12 amino acids. The CDR3 region has the DNA TGTGCCAGCAGAACATTTAACTATGGCTACACCTTC. Translation gives CASRTFNYGYTF.

To note about this clone: Other DNA sequences in this sample translate to the same CDR3. The chain combines TRBV5-1 with TRBJ2-5; D is unresolved. The V end lost 0 bases, the J end lost 5 bases, and 5 bases lay between the germline ends. The CDR3 has 12 amino acids. Germline V gives CDR1 SGHRS, CDR2 YFSETQ. This chain's CDR3 is CASSLGLETQYF. CDR3 coding DNA: TGCGCCAGCAGCTTGGGCCTTGAGACCCAGTACTTC.

The rearrangement links TRBV5-1 to TRBJ1-3; 9 bases align to TRBD1. Germline values: CDR1 SGHRS, CDR2 YFSETQ. V dropped 4 bases and J dropped 2; count of bases not matched to a gene: 7. The CDR3 consists of 16 residues. The CDR3 nucleotides are TGCGCCAGCAGCCCCACAGGGGGCACACCTGGAAACACCATATATTTT. Its protein product is CASSPTGGTPGNTIYF. Together with reference TRBV5-1 and TRBJ1-3, the CDR3 gives the full variable domain: KAGVTQTPRYLIKTRGQQVTLSCSPISGHRSVSWYQQTPGQGLQFLFEYFSETQRNKGNFPGRFSGRQFSNSRSEMNVSTLELGDSALYLCASSPTGGTPGNTIYFGEGSWLTVV.

The chain uses TRBV27 and TRBJ1-6, with 7 nucleotides matching TRBD1. Germline V CDR1 and CDR2: MNHEY, SMNVEV (reference sequence). Unmatched junction bases numbered 6, after V lost 2 bases and J lost 8 bases. The CDR3 runs 15 residues. The CDR3, as DNA: TGTGCCAGCAGTTTAAAGGGGACAGCCTATTCACCCCTCCACTTT. Protein sequence: CASSLKGTAYSPLHF.

The V and J genes are TRBV5-6 and TRBJ2-5; 8 bases align to TRBD2. V shed 3 bases and J 2 bases; nucleotides not matched to a gene: 9. From germline, CDR1 is SGHDT and CDR2 YYEEEE. The CDR3 is made up of 16 amino acids. CDR3 in amino acids: CASSSSGGQRQETQYF. The CDR3 coding sequence is TGTGCCAGCAGCTCGAGCGGGGGCCAAAGACAAGAGACCCAGTACTTC.

The chain employs TRBV6-1 and TRBJ2-5, with D perhaps TRBD2 (7 bases). The V end lost 2 bases, the J end lost 0 bases, and 19 bases lay between the germline ends. The length of the CDR3 is 18 residues. Germline V CDR1 and CDR2: MNHNS, SASEGT. The CDR3 protein is CASSERDRGDIYQETQYF. The CDR3 DNA reads TGTGCCAGCAGTGAACGGGATCGGGGGGACATTTACCAAGAGACCCAGTACTTC.

The J gene is TRBJ2-7, the V gene TRBV7-3, with 7 bases that match TRBD1. With 0 bases clipped from V and 3 bases from J, the junction kept 5 bases outside the gene matches. CDR1 and CDR2 (germline): SGHTA, FQGTGA. The CDR3 has 15 residues. In nucleotides, the CDR3 is TGTGCCAGCAGCTTAACCGGACAGGACAACTACGAGCAGTACTTC. Protein sequence: CASSLTGQDNYEQYF. The whole variable domain, remainder taken from reference TRBV7-3 and TRBJ2-7, is GAGVSQTPSNKVTEKGKYVELRCDPISGHTALYWYRQSLGQGPEFLIYFQGTGAADDSGLPNDRFFAVRPEGSVSTLKIQRTERGDSAVYLCASSLTGQDNYEQYFGPGTRLTVT.

The chain combines TRBV19 with TRBJ1-2; D is unclear. The germline V gene has CDR1 LNHDA and CDR2 SQIVND (reference sequence). V was clipped by 10 bases and J by 4 bases, with 16 bases between them. This CDR3 contains 13 residues. The CDR3 protein is CATSTLTPYGYTF. The CDR3 bases are TGTGCCACCTCCACCCTCACCCCCTATGGCTACACCTTC.

In its sample, this clone was seen once. The chain combines TRBV5-4 with TRBJ2-1, with D tentatively TRBD1 (6 bases). CDR1 is SGHNT and CDR2 is YYREEE in the germline V gene (reference sequence). This CDR3 has 15 residues. Trimming shortened V by 3 bases and J by 5 bases, and 15 bases separated the two germline ends. The DNA for the CDR3 is TGTGCCAGCAGCTCTAAACGACAGGCGAACAATGAGCAGTTCTTC. The encoded protein is CASSSKRQANNEQFF.